The entry that follows covers one T cell receptor (beta chain) sequence. The sample originates from a study of STAT5B mutations in CD4+ large granular lymphocyte leukemia. Generated by immunoSEQ multiplex PCR, the TCRdb table keeps only in-frame clones and is missing some. The sample lists 30,000 to 35,000 clones, roughly 88% occurring once. CDR3 length: 17 amino acids. Looked up from germline, CDR1 is SGHNT and CDR2 is YENEEA. Trimming at V came to 1 base and at J to 4 bases, leaving 6 bases not matched to a gene. The receptor's source is a human donor in good health. The chain recombines TRBV11-3 with TRBJ2-2; 10 nucleotides line up with TRBD1. The source material was CD4+ T cells from blood buffy coats. The CDR3, as DNA: TGTGCCAGCAGCTTAGTTGCGGGACAGGGGATCACCGGGGAGCTGTTTTTT. Encoded protein: CASSLVAGQGITGELFF.